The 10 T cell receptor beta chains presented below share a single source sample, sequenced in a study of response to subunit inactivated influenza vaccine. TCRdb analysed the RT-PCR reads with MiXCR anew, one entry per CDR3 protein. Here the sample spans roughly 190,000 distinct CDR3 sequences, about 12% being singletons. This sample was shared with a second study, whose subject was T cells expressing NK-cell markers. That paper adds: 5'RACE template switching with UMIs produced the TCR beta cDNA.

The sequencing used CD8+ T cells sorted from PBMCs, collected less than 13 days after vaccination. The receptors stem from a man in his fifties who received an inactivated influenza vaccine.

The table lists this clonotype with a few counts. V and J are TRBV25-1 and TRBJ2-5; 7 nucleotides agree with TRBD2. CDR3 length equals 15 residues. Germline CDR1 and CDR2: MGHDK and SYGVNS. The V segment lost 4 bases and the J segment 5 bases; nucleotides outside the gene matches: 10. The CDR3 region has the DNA TGTGCCAGCAGTGTTAGCGGGTTCCTCGGGGAGACCCAGTACTTC. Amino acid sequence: CASSVSGFLGETQYF.

The CDR3 sequence: CASSTTGGDYEQYF. The CDR3 DNA is TGTGCCAGCAGTACGACAGGGGGCGATTACGAGCAGTACTTC. V gene TRBV27 combines with J gene TRBJ2-7, with TRBD1 identical over 10 bases. The junction had 5 bases not matched to a gene; V was cut back by 5 bases and J by 4 bases. This CDR3 is built from 14 residues. The germline V gene has CDR1 MNHEY and CDR2 SMNVEV (reference sequence).

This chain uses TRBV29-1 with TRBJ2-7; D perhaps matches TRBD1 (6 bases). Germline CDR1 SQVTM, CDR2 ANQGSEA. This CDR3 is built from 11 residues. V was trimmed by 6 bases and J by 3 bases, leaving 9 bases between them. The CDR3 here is CSVWGLYEQYF. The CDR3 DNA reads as TGCAGCGTCTGGGGGCTCTACGAGCAGTACTTC.

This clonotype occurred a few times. The CDR3 DNA reads TGCAGCGTTGAAGACTTAGCGGGGGGGGTGACAGATACGCAGTATTTT. This gives the protein CSVEDLAGGVTDTQYF. The gene calls are TRBV29-1 and TRBJ2-3; 11 nucleotides agree with TRBD2. V dropped 0 bases and J dropped 3; count of bases not matched to a gene: 5. This CDR3 is 16 amino acids long. CDR1 and CDR2 (germline): SQVTM, ANQGSEA.

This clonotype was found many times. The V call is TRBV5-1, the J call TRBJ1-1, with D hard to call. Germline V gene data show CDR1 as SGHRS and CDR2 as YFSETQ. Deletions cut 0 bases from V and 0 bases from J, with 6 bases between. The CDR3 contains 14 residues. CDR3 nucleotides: TGCGCCAGCAGCTTGGAGCGGATGAACACTGAAGCTTTCTTT. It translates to CASSLERMNTEAFF.

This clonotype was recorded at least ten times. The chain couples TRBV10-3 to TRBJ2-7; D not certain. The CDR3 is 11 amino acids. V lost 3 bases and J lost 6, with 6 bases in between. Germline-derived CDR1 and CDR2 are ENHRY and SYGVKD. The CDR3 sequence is CAISDSLEQYF. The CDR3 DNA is TGTGCCATCAGTGACAGTCTCGAGCAGTACTTC.

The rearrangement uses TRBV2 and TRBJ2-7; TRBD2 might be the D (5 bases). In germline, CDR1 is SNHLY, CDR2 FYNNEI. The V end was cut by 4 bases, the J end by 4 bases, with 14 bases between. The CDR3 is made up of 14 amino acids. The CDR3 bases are TGTGCCAGCAGTGCCCACGGACTCCAATACGAGCAGTACTTC. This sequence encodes CASSAHGLQYEQYF.

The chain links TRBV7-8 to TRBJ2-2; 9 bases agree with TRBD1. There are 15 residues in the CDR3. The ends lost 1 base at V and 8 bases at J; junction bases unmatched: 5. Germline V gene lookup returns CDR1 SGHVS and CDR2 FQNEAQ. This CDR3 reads CASSLGYRGPGELFF. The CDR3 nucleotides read TGTGCCAGCAGCTTAGGATACAGGGGGCCTGGGGAGCTGTTTTTT. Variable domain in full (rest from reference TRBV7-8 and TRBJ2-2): GAGVSQSPRYKVAKRGQDVALRCDPISGHVSLFWYQQALGQGPEFLTYFQNEAQLDKSGLPSDRFFAERPEGSVSTLKIQRTQQEDSAVYLCASSLGYRGPGELFFGEGSRLTVL.

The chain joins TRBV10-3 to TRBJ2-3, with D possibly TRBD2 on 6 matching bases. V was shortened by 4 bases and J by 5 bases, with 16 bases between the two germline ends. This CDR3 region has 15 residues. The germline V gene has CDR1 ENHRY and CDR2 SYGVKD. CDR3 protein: CAISGTREVGDTQYF. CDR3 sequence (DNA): TGTGCCATCAGTGGTACAAGGGAGGTCGGAGATACGCAGTATTTT.

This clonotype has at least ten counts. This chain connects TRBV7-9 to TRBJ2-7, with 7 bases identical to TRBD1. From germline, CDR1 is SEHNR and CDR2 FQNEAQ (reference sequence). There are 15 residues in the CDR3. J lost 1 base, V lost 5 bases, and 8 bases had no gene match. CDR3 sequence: CASSLVGGPSYEQYF. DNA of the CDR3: TGTGCCAGCAGCCTTGTAGGGGGCCCATCCTACGAGCAGTACTTC.